The T cell receptor beta chain under discussion was sequenced for a study of CD8+ T cells in alopecia areata. For the study at large: Twice a day, 5 to 10 mg of oral tofacitinib was administered to treated patients.

Looked up from germline, CDR1 is SGDLS and CDR2 is YYNGEE. Deletions cut 0 bases from V and 0 bases from J, with 3 bases between. This CDR3 is 14 amino acids long. Study-level results: Since there was just one nonresponder, nobody can yet say how baseline CD8+ expansion ties to response. Both scalp clonality and the expanded CD8+ clones among the top 100 showed a significant decrease with tofacitinib.

Details on this clone: The antigen remains undetermined.

Specified treatment: oral pan-JAK inhibitor, 5-10 mg twice daily. It was cDNA, reverse transcribed from extracted RNA, that served as the sequencing template. Assay: immunoSEQ multiplex PCR; the TCRdb copy retains only in-frame clones and omits some. The sample consists of about 250,000 clones, approximately 60% of them appearing once. Sequenced here: CD4+ T cells sorted from blood, sampled at approximately week 52, from a patient treated with tofacitinib. This TCR derives from a human donor with alopecia areata. V usage is TRBV9 and J usage is TRBJ2-2; D unclear. Here the CDR3 reads CASSVDPNTGELFF. DNA of the CDR3: TGTGCCAGCAGCGTAGATCCGAACACCGGGGAGCTGTTTTTT.